What follows are 27 T cell receptor beta chains derived from one specimen sequenced in a study of blood T cell repertoires in COVID-19. The method was immunoSEQ multiplex PCR; TCRdb's version includes in-frame clones alone and lacks a portion of them. The sample holds around 150,000 clones, 82% seen once. Material: PBMCs or T cells enriched from blood (not recorded which). These receptors were collected from a man aged 50 to 60 who had recovered from COVID-19.

The chain has TRBV6-5 and TRBJ2-1; 11 bases line up with TRBD1. The CDR3 totals 14 residues. Trimming took 5 bases from V and 8 from J; bases not matched to a gene: 5. Germline-derived CDR1 and CDR2 are MNHEY and SVGAGI. The DNA for the CDR3 is TGTGCCAGCAGTCGGACAGGGGGCCGGGATGAGCAGTTCTTC. As protein: CASSRTGGRDEQFF.

The rearrangement links TRBV9 to TRBJ1-3, with TRBD1 as a possible D gene (6 bases). The ends were cut back, 4 bases at V and 6 bases at J, with 26 bases in the middle. This CDR3 contains 18 residues. Germline CDR1 SGDLS, CDR2 YYNGEE. DNA of the CDR3: TGTGCCAGCAGCCCGTCGCACGTGCGAAACAGGGAGCTAAACACCATATATTTT. Protein sequence: CASSPSHVRNRELNTIYF.

The genes are TRBV3-1 (or the pseudogene TRBV3-2) and TRBJ2-3; a possible D gene is TRBD2 (7 bases). CDR1 LGHDT and CDR2 YNNKEL come from the germline V gene (reference sequence). This CDR3 spans 16 amino acids. V was cut by 4 bases and J by 4 bases, with 18 bases left in between. The CDR3 DNA reads TGTGCCAGCAGCCTCAATTCGGGGAGGGGGTCAGATACGCAGTATTTT. It translates to CASSLNSGRGSDTQYF.

The V gene is TRBV30, the J gene TRBJ2-1, with D hard to call. The CDR3 extends over 13 amino acids. CDR1 and CDR2 from the germline V gene are GTSNPN and SVGIG (reference sequence). The V gene lost 1 base and the J gene lost 4 bases, with 8 bases spanning the gap. The CDR3 bases are TGTGCCTGGAGTGGTTTCGGGTACAATGAGCAGTTCTTC. As protein: CAWSGFGYNEQFF.

This chain links TRBV5-1 with TRBJ2-3; D may be TRBD1 (6 bases). CDR1 is SGHRS, CDR2 YFSETQ, per germline. The CDR3 consists of 12 residues. V lost 4 bases, J lost 6 bases, and 9 bases lay in between. The CDR3 protein is CASSVTGDTQYF. The CDR3 coding sequence is TGCGCCAGCAGCGTGACAGGCGATACGCAGTATTTT.

J is TRBJ1-4 and V is TRBV28; 9 nucleotides line up with TRBD1. V trimming: 4 bases; J trimming: 7 bases; junction bases outside the gene matches: 7. The CDR3 extends over 15 amino acids. Germline assignment: CDR1 MDHEN and CDR2 SYDVKM. The DNA for the CDR3 is TGTGCCAGCAGTTCCCCCAGGGACAGGGCTGAAAAACTGTTTTTT. Amino acids: CASSSPRDRAEKLFF.

The chain carries TRBV30 and TRBJ1-5; D might be TRBD1 (5 bases). This CDR3 has 15 residues. Germline CDR1 reads GTSNPN; CDR2 reads SVGIG (reference sequence). The germline V and J ends were trimmed by 0 bases and 0 bases, with 9 bases remaining between them. CDR3 region: CAWSVGLNSNQPQHF. The CDR3 nucleotides read TGTGCCTGGAGTGTGGGACTAAATAGCAATCAGCCCCAGCATTTT.

This sequence joins TRBV28 and TRBJ1-3; D is unclear. Germline CDR1 and CDR2: MDHEN and SYDVKM. The CDR3 is 16 residues long. Trimming took 5 bases from V and 0 from J, leaving 14 bases between them. In nucleotides, the CDR3 is TGTGCCAGCAGTCTACCCCCGGGGAGCTCTGGAAACACCATATATTTT. It yields the protein CASSLPPGSSGNTIYF.

The table lists this clone with a few counts. The chain uses TRBV3-1 (or the pseudogene TRBV3-2) and TRBJ2-7, with no clear D. The CDR3 consists of 15 residues. In germline, CDR1 is LGHDT, CDR2 YNNKEL (reference sequence). Trimming took 1 base from V and 0 from J, leaving 10 bases between them. In DNA form, the CDR3 reads TGTGCCAGCAGCCAAGGACGGGTGACCTCCTACGAGCAGTACTTC. It specifies CASSQGRVTSYEQYF.

The chain links TRBV19 to TRBJ1-1, with TRBD1 matching 8 bases. With 4 bases clipped from V and 10 bases from J, the junction kept 11 bases outside the gene matches. There are 14 residues in the CDR3. CDR1 and CDR2 (germline): LNHDA, SQIVND (reference sequence). For the CDR3, the DNA is TGTGCCAGTAGTACTACACCCCAGGGGGCACGAGCTTTCTTT. Translation: CASSTTPQGARAFF.

The chain uses TRBV10-3 and TRBJ1-1; tentatively, D is TRBD1 (6 bases). V lost 7 bases and J 3 bases, leaving 15 bases between the germline ends. Germline CDR1 is ENHRY and CDR2 is SYGVKD. The CDR3 contains 14 residues. The CDR3 region has the DNA TGTGCCATCAACACAGGGATAGTCGACACTGAAGCTTTCTTT. It translates to CAINTGIVDTEAFF.

The genes are TRBV7-6 and TRBJ2-1; 9 bases match TRBD2. The CDR3 extends over 17 amino acids. The germline gives CDR1 SGHVS, CDR2 FNYEAQ. J lost 1 base, V lost 4 bases, and 8 bases had no gene match. The CDR3 region is CASSSSRGRDSYNEQFF. The CDR3 coding sequence is TGTGCCAGCAGCTCGTCTCGCGGGAGGGATTCCTACAATGAGCAGTTCTTC.

The chain employs TRBV6-1 and TRBJ2-3; D is perhaps TRBD1 (5 bases). The CDR3 totals 14 residues. V lost 3 bases to trimming and J lost 2 bases, with 9 bases between them. CDR1 is MNHNS and CDR2 is SASEGT in the germline V gene. CDR3 bases: TGTGCCAGCAGTGAGGGGCGTAACACAGATACGCAGTATTTT. This encodes CASSEGRNTDTQYF.

The chain recombines TRBV28 with TRBJ1-6; TRBD1 might be the D (5 bases). The V end lost 3 bases, the J end lost 2 bases, and 8 bases lay between the germline ends. The CDR3 extends over 15 amino acids. Germline V lookup: CDR1 MDHEN, CDR2 SYDVKM. The CDR3 DNA sequence: TGTGCCAGCAGTTTCCAGGGCACCTATAATTCACCCCTCCACTTT. Protein product: CASSFQGTYNSPLHF.

The chain combines TRBV11-3 with TRBJ2-5, with D possibly matching TRBD1 (6 bases). Germline lookup yields CDR1 SGHNT and CDR2 YENEEA. Trimming shortened V by 5 bases and J by 5 bases, and 18 bases separated the two germline ends. This CDR3 has 15 residues. In DNA form, the CDR3 reads TGTGCCAGCAGCAAGGGACGGCAGGGGCGGGAGACCCAGTACTTC. Encoded protein: CASSKGRQGRETQYF.

The rearrangement joins TRBV7-3 to TRBJ2-2, with 9 positions matching TRBD1. Germline CDR1 is SGHTA and CDR2 is FQGTGA. The CDR3 is 15 residues long. Trimming at V came to 5 bases and at J to 3 bases, leaving 4 bases not matched to a gene. The CDR3 spells CASSRGDRDTGELFF. DNA of the CDR3: TGTGCCAGCAGCCGCGGGGACAGGGACACCGGGGAGCTGTTTTTT.

The chain joins TRBV7-8 to TRBJ2-7; D not resolved. V lost 5 bases and J 7 bases, leaving 12 bases between the germline ends. The length of the CDR3 is 12 residues. The germline V gene has CDR1 SGHVS and CDR2 FQNEAQ. The CDR3 region is CASSPRLGEQYF. In nucleotides, the CDR3 is TGTGCCAGCAGCCCACGACTTGGGGAGCAGTACTTC.

V is TRBV5-1 and J is TRBJ2-1; D is uncertain. V shed 4 bases and J shed 6 bases, with 5 bases lying between them. CDR3 size: 11 residues. Germline V lookup: CDR1 SGHRS, CDR2 YFSETQ. CDR3 nucleotide sequence: TGCGCCAGCAGCAGACTCAATGAGCAGTTCTTC. Translating it yields CASSRLNEQFF.

This clone has more than one count but fewer than ten. The rearrangement uses TRBV5-4 and TRBJ1-6; D gene uncertain. This CDR3 contains 12 residues. V was cut by 2 bases and J by 8 bases, with 5 bases left in between. CDR1 is SGHNT, CDR2 YYREEE, per germline (reference sequence). The CDR3 nucleotides are TGTGCCAGCAGCTTTGGAGATTCACCCCTCCACTTT. It codes for CASSFGDSPLHF. The full variable domain, completed using reference TRBV5-4 and TRBJ1-6, is ETGVTQSPTHLIKTRGQQVTLRCSSQSGHNTVSWYQQALGQGPQFIFQYYREEENGRGNFPPRFSGLQFPNYSSELNVNALELDDSALYLCASSFGDSPLHFGNGTRLTVT.

This clone was seen just once. The chain combines TRBV24-1 with TRBJ2-4, with 7 bases aligning to TRBD1. After removal of 4 bases from V and 15 bases from J, the junction contained 8 bases not matched to a gene. Germline assignment: CDR1 KGHDR and CDR2 SFDVKD. This CDR3 is 12 amino acids long. DNA for the CDR3: TGTGCCACCAGTGACGTGGACAGGTCTTTGTACTTC. Translating gives CATSDVDRSLYF.

V gene TRBV7-2 combines with J gene TRBJ2-5, with 7 bases lining up with TRBD2. Germline CDR1 is SGHTA and CDR2 is FQGNSA. This CDR3 is built from 16 residues. Trimming at V came to 1 base and at J to 2 bases, leaving 7 bases not matched to a gene. The CDR3 nucleotides read TGTGCCAGCAGCTTAGACGGGGGGAGGATTCAAGAGACCCAGTACTTC. Its translation is CASSLDGGRIQETQYF. Full variable domain (rest looked up from reference TRBV7-2 and TRBJ2-5): GAGVSQSPSNKVTEKGKDVELRCDPISGHTALYWYRQSLGQGLEFLIYFQGNSAPDKSGLPSDRFSAERTGGSVSTLTIQRTQQEDSAVYLCASSLDGGRIQETQYFGPGTRLLVL.

The chain is built from TRBV6-4 and TRBJ2-2; the match to TRBD2 covers 8 bases. Unmatched junction bases numbered 11, after V lost 6 bases and J lost 5 bases. This CDR3 comprises 16 residues. Per germline, CDR1 MRHNA and CDR2 SNTAGT. The CDR3 coding sequence is TGTGCCAGCAGCACCCAAGGGCTAGCGGGTACCGGGGAGCTGTTTTTT. Its protein is CASSTQGLAGTGELFF.

The V gene is TRBV7-8, the J gene TRBJ2-1; D possibly corresponds to TRBD2 (6 bases). This CDR3 is 16 amino acids long. The V gene's germline CDR1 is SGHVS and CDR2 FQNEAQ. V lost 0 bases and J 7 bases, leaving 16 bases between the germline ends. DNA for the CDR3: TGTGCCAGCAGCTTAGCGGTGGGGGGAACCTGGAATGAGCAGTTCTTC. Translated: CASSLAVGGTWNEQFF.

The chain combines TRBV7-8 with TRBJ2-1, with TRBD1 as a possible D gene (6 bases). Germline CDR1 reads SGHVS; CDR2 reads FQNEAQ. The CDR3 extends over 16 amino acids. Trimming stripped 5 bases from V and 1 base from J, with 15 bases between. The CDR3 coding sequence is TGTGCCAGCAGCACCCTAGGGGGAGTGTCCTACAATGAGCAGTTCTTC. Encoded protein: CASSTLGGVSYNEQFF. Drawing the rest from reference TRBV7-8 and TRBJ2-1, the complete variable domain is GAGVSQSPRYKVAKRGQDVALRCDPISGHVSLFWYQQALGQGPEFLTYFQNEAQLDKSGLPSDRFFAERPEGSVSTLKIQRTQQEDSAVYLCASSTLGGVSYNEQFFGPGTRLTVL.

This clone has more than one count but fewer than ten. The rearrangement joins TRBV5-8 to TRBJ2-5; 9 positions agree with TRBD2. Germline V gives CDR1 SGHTS, CDR2 YDEGEE. The V gene end was trimmed by 3 bases and the J gene end by 6 bases; junction bases not matched to a gene: 9. CDR3 length equals 15 residues. The CDR3 spells CASSSGLAIGKTQYF. The CDR3 coding sequence is TGTGCCAGCAGCTCTGGACTAGCGATCGGGAAGACCCAGTACTTC.

The chain employs TRBV5-4 and TRBJ2-3; tentative D call: TRBD1 (6 bases). V dropped 0 bases and J dropped 2 bases, with 10 bases sitting between them. Germline V gives CDR1 SGHNT, CDR2 YYREEE (reference sequence). This CDR3 is 15 amino acids long. The CDR3 DNA reads as TGTGCCAGCAGCTTGGAACAGGGTGTCACAGATACGCAGTATTTT. It translates to CASSLEQGVTDTQYF.

The chain employs TRBV28 and TRBJ1-1; a possible D gene is TRBD1 (5 bases). Trimming pared 3 bases from V and 3 bases from J, leaving 8 bases between. Looked up from germline, CDR1 is MDHEN and CDR2 is SYDVKM. This CDR3 has 13 amino acids. This CDR3 is CASSFRQYTEAFF. The CDR3 DNA follows: TGTGCCAGCAGTTTTAGACAGTACACTGAAGCTTTCTTT.